The rows below give T cell receptor beta chains drawn from one sample of a study of control samples from healthy donors and cancer patients. Sequenced by immunoSEQ multiplex PCR; TCRdb stores in-frame clones only, minus some. Counted here are about 220,000 clones, roughly 94% occurring once; the ten biggest clones make up 1.5%. Sequencing was done on a sample of blood. These receptors originate from a man aged 45-60 years in good health. Each CDR3 is given with its conserved first and last residue. The order of the fields is V gene, CDR3 length, D gene, CDR3 protein. A D gene is named only where the DNA matches it firmly.

TRBV6-5 | 12 | NA | CASTGSYNEQFF
TRBV10-3 | 13 | NA | CAISGQVDTEAFF
TRBV24-1 | 15 | TRBD1 | CATSRTGANTGELFF
TRBV3-1/TRBV3-2 | 13 | NA | CASSQDHPYEQYF
TRBV25-1 | 13 | NA | CASTAQGNSPLHF
TRBV6-6 | 14 | TRBD1 | CASSFGQDRITLHF
TRBV3-1/TRBV3-2 | 14 | NA | CASSPQGGNSPLHF
TRBV3-1/TRBV3-2 | 13 | NA | CASSQSVGGTQYF
TRBV25-1 | 15 | NA | CASSESRYSNQPQHF
TRBV28 | 12 | NA | CASSLLGYEQFF
TRBV4-2 | 18 | TRBD2 | CASSQPTSGGLSTDTQYF
TRBV7-3 | 16 | TRBD1 | CASSLIRTGANYGYTF
TRBV9 | 13 | TRBD2 | CASNPGGGQTQYF
TRBV27 | 14 | NA | CASSPAGGVLGYTF
TRBV5-1 | 15 | NA | CASSLVYAGPYGYTF
TRBV28 | 14 | NA | CASSLVAGESGYTF
TRBV6-6 | 16 | TRBD2 | CASSSSLAGGQETQYF
TRBV5-1 | 13 | NA | CASSLEAAGELFF
TRBV11-2 | 14 | NA | CASSLEGRHQPQHF
TRBV5-1 | 15 | NA | CASSIQGIGTDTQYF
TRBV12-3/TRBV12-4 | 13 | NA | CASSLGQEKGYTF
TRBV5-6 | 17 | TRBD1 | CASSLGRQGTLTGELFF
TRBV7-2 | 15 | NA | CASSLGGFSGNTIYF
TRBV28 | 16 | NA | CASSFRSVGGDQPQHF
TRBV6-5 | 16 | TRBD1 | CASSYTGTGAPDTQYF
TRBV4-1 | 13 | NA | CASSQGPATEAFF
TRBV23-1 | 13 | NA | CASQIGRWYGYTF
TRBV18 | 16 | NA | CASRASGSQRGQPQHF
TRBV6-2/TRBV6-3 | 14 | NA | CASSERIGALEAFF
TRBV28 | 12 | NA | CASSLGRAEAFF
TRBV23-1 | 14 | NA | CASSQSGGTSGYTF
TRBV7-9 | 15 | TRBD1 | CASSLGQGFSEKLFF
TRBV4-1 | 14 | NA | CASSQQILNEKLFF
TRBV7-2 | 15 | TRBD1 | CASSRTGYINQPQHF
TRBV6-5 | 15 | TRBD2 | CASSSTSGGNNEQFF
TRBV28 | 16 | TRBD1 | CASSSPGQPKGSPLHF
TRBV6-2/TRBV6-3 | 16 | TRBD1 | CASSRRTGVSTDTQYF
TRBV5-1 | 14 | NA | CASSPNLSTEKQYF
TRBV2 | 13 | NA | CASSEGDFNTQYF
TRBV2 | 15 | NA | CASSEEGDGGNTIYF